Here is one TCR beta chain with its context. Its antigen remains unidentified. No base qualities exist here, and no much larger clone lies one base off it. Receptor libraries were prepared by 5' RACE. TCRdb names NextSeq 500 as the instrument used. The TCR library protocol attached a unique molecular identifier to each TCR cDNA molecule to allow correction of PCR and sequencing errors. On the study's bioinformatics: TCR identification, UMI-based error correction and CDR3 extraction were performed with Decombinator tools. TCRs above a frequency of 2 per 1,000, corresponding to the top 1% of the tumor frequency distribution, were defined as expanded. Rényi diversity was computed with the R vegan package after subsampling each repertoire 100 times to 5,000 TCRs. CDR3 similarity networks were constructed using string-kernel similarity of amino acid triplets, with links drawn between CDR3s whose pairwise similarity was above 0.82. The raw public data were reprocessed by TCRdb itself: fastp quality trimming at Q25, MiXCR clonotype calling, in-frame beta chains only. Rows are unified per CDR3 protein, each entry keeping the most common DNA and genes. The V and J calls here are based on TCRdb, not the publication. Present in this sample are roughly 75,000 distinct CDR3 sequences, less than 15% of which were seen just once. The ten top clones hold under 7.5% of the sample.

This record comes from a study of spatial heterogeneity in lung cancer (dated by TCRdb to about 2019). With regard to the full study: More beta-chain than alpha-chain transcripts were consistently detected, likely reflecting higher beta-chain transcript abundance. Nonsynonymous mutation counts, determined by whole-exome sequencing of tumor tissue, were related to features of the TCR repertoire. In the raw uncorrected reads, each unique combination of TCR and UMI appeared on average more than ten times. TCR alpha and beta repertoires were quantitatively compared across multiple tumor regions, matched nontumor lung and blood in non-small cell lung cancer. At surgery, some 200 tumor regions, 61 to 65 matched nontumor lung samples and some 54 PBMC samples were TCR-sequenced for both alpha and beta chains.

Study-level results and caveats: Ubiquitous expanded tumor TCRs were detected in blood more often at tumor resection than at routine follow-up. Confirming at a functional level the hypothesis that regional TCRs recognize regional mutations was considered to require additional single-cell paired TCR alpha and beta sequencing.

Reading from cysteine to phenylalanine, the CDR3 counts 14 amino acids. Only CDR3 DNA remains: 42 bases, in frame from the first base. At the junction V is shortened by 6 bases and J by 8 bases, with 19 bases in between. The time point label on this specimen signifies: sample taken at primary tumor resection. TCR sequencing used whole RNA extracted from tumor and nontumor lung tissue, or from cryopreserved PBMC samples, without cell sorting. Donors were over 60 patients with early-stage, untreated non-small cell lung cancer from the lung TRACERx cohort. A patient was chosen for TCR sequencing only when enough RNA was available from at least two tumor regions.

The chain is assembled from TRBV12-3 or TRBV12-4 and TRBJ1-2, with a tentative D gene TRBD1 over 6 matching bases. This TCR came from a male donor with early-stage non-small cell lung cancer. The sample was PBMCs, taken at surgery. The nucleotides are TGTGCCAGCAGGCAACAGGGATTTTTAGGGGGCTACACCTTC. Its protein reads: CASRQQGFLGGYTF.